The 24 T cell receptor beta chains reported below all come from one sample, sequenced in a study of T cells in Graves' hyperthyroidism and ophthalmopathy. The source material, RNA transcripts, was used to amplify TCR beta CDR3 regions. RT-PCR in the first round (using the HTBI primer set) targeted the TCR CDR3. MiXCR was run by TCRdb on the multiplex PCR reads, yielding one entry per CDR3 protein. The data contain 250,000 or so distinct CDR3 sequences, roughly 15% of them singletons. Sequencing was performed on blood. The receptors were sampled from a woman in her 40s with Graves' hyperthyroidism that later progressed to Graves' ophthalmopathy.

The chain couples TRBV2 to TRBJ2-7; 8 bases align to TRBD2. V trimming: 4 bases; J trimming: 4 bases; junction bases outside the gene matches: 3. Germline values: CDR1 SNHLY, CDR2 FYNNEI. CDR3 length: 13 residues. CDR3 nucleotides: TGTGCCAGCAGTGTGAGCGGGAGTTACGAGCAGTACTTC. Translation gives CASSVSGSYEQYF. Together with reference TRBV2 and TRBJ2-7, the CDR3 gives the full variable domain: EPEVTQTPSHQVTQMGQEVILRCVPISNHLYFYWYRQILGQKVEFLVSFYNNEISEKSEIFDDQFSVERPDGSNFTLKIRSTKLEDSAMYFCASSVSGSYEQYFGPGTRLTVT.

This clonotype appeared many times. V is TRBV28 and J is TRBJ1-2; no clear D. The CDR3 totals 15 residues. The V and J ends lost 3 bases and 4 bases respectively, with 15 bases between them. Germline CDR1 reads MDHEN; CDR2 reads SYDVKM. CDR3 sequence (DNA): TGTGCCAGCAGTTTTACGTCGCCATACCCCTATGGCTACACCTTC. Protein sequence: CASSFTSPYPYGYTF.

This clonotype came up many times. The chain couples TRBV27 to TRBJ2-7; D might be TRBD2 (5 bases). The germline V gene has CDR1 MNHEY and CDR2 SMNVEV (reference sequence). V lost 7 bases and J 7 bases, leaving 23 bases between the germline ends. The CDR3 runs to 15 residues. This chain's CDR3 is CASKRADSLTGEQYF. CDR3 nucleotides: TGTGCCAGCAAAAGGGCCGACTCGCTGACGGGAGAGCAGTACTTC.

The table lists this clonotype with many counts. The chain has TRBV29-1 and TRBJ1-1; D gene uncertain. The CDR3 has 12 amino acids. Germline lookup yields CDR1 SQVTM and CDR2 ANQGSEA. Trimming took 2 bases from V and 3 from J, leaving 7 bases between them. CDR3 protein: CSVERWDTEAFF. DNA for the CDR3: TGCAGCGTTGAAAGGTGGGACACTGAAGCTTTCTTT.

In its sample, this clonotype was seen a few times. For the CDR3, the DNA is TGCGCCAGCAGCCAAGAGGGGTCTGGGGCCAACGTCCTGACTTTC. Protein product: CASSQEGSGANVLTF. The genes are TRBV4-1 and TRBJ2-6; D is uncertain. V lost 0 bases and J 1 base, leaving 4 bases between the germline ends. The CDR3 is made up of 15 amino acids. CDR1 and CDR2 from the germline V gene are MGHRA and YSYEKL.

The sample holds many counts of this clonotype. The gene calls are TRBV16 and TRBJ1-4, with D possibly being TRBD1 (5 bases). The ends were cut back, 5 bases at V and 11 bases at J, with 12 bases in the middle. This CDR3 has 12 residues. Germline V gene lookup returns CDR1 KGHSY and CDR2 FQNENV. CDR3: CASSTGTQKLFF. CDR3 bases: TGTGCCAGCAGCACCGGGACTCAGAAACTGTTTTTT.

This clonotype was recorded many times. The chain carries TRBV13 and TRBJ2-1; 9 positions agree with TRBD2. CDR1 and CDR2 from the germline V gene are PRHDT and FYEKMQ (reference sequence). V dropped 6 bases and J dropped 9; count of bases not matched to a gene: 15. The CDR3 spans 16 residues. The CDR3 is CASRYFLAGVFGEQFF. The DNA for the CDR3 is TGTGCCAGCAGGTATTTCTTAGCGGGAGTTTTTGGTGAGCAGTTCTTC.

This clonotype has ten or more counts. This chain links TRBV10-3 with TRBJ1-1; 8 nucleotides agree with TRBD1. V lost 6 bases, J lost 4 bases, and 4 bases stayed unmatched. Looked up from germline, CDR1 is ENHRY and CDR2 is SYGVKD. The CDR3 consists of 13 residues. Written as DNA, the CDR3 is TGTGCCATCAGCATAGACAGGGGCACTGAAGCTTTCTTT. Amino acid sequence: CAISIDRGTEAFF.

This clonotype was observed at least ten times. The V gene is TRBV20-1, the J gene TRBJ2-5, with TRBD2 matching over 16 bases. The J segment lost 7 bases and the V segment lost 3 bases, leaving 14 bases of the junction unmatched. The CDR3 is 18 residues long. Germline V lookup: CDR1 DFQATT, CDR2 SNEGSKA (reference sequence). In DNA form, the CDR3 reads TGCAGTGCTAGGTTTCCCCCGGGACTAGCGGGAGGGTCCGGGACCCAGTACTTC. It specifies CSARFPPGLAGGSGTQYF.

This clonotype has at least ten counts. The V gene is TRBV19, the J gene TRBJ2-7; weak D call: TRBD2 (6 bases). Germline CDR1 LNHDA, CDR2 SQIVND (reference sequence). The V end was cut by 6 bases, the J end by 1 base, with 16 bases between. This CDR3 spans 15 amino acids. CDR3 bases: TGTGCCAGTAGGGCCGGAACTAGCATTTCCTACGAGCAGTACTTC. This translates into CASRAGTSISYEQYF.

This clonotype was picked up many times. The CDR3 region is CASSQGITGERRTEAFF. CDR3 in DNA: TGCGCCAGCAGCCAAGGTATAACAGGGGAGAGGAGGACTGAAGCTTTCTTT. This chain uses TRBV4-1 with TRBJ1-1, with 7 positions matching TRBD1. This CDR3 comprises 17 residues. CDR1 and CDR2 from the germline V gene are MGHRA and YSYEKL. V lost 1 base and J lost 5; bases outside the gene matches: 13.

The chain couples TRBV9 to TRBJ2-3, with D maybe TRBD1 (5 bases). The V gene lost 3 bases and the J gene lost 2 bases, with 16 bases spanning the gap. This CDR3 spans 16 amino acids. CDR1 and CDR2 from the germline V gene are SGDLS and YYNGEE. CDR3 DNA sequence: TGTGCCAGCAGCGAGACAGTCTACTTACCCACAGATACGCAGTATTTT. Protein product: CASSETVYLPTDTQYF.

This clonotype came up many times. J is TRBJ2-3 and V is TRBV12-3 or TRBV12-4; D ambiguous. The CDR3 consists of 13 residues. V gave up 4 bases and J gave up 4 bases, with 9 bases separating them. CDR3 in amino acids: CASSWKGADTQYF. The CDR3 DNA reads as TGTGCCAGCAGTTGGAAGGGTGCAGATACGCAGTATTTT.

This clonotype came up many times. The chain employs TRBV6-1 and TRBJ2-3; 7 bases align to TRBD1. Germline values: CDR1 MNHNS, CDR2 SASEGT. Losses at the gene ends were 6 bases for V and 0 bases for J; bases not matched to a gene: 6. The CDR3 spans 15 residues. The DNA for the CDR3 is TGTGCCAGCAGAAGACAGGGTCGAAGCACAGATACGCAGTATTTT. It is translated as CASRRQGRSTDTQYF.

This clonotype was observed a handful of times. The rearrangement uses TRBV7-3 and TRBJ2-3, with D uncertain. The CDR3 has 16 amino acids. Trimming removed 7 bases at V and 1 base at J, with 18 bases between. Germline V gene sequence: CDR1 SGHTA, CDR2 FQGTGA. The CDR3 loop is CASTNRLHRGTDTQYF. In DNA form, the CDR3 reads TGTGCCAGCACAAATCGGCTACATCGAGGCACAGATACGCAGTATTTT.

Ten or more counts support this clonotype. The rearrangement links TRBV28 to TRBJ2-1; the D is unclear. With 3 bases removed from V and 9 bases from J, the gap between germline ends came to 9 bases. In germline, CDR1 is MDHEN, CDR2 SYDVKM. This CDR3 spans 12 amino acids. In nucleotides, the CDR3 is TGTGCCAGCAGTTTTTATGGGATTGAGCAGTTCTTC. Its protein product is CASSFYGIEQFF.

As to this clonotype: At one end, the junction sequence differs from germline, possibly due to a read error. The J gene is TRBJ2-3, the V gene TRBV2; a weak D match, TRBD1 (5 bases). The CDR3 runs 14 residues. Germline CDR1 reads SNHLY; CDR2 reads FYNNEI. CDR3 loop: CSSSPGMNADTQYF. The CDR3 nucleotides are TGTTCCAGCAGCCCAGGGATGAATGCAGATACGCAGTATTTT.

In this sample, this clonotype turned up many times. The chain has TRBV28 and TRBJ1-5; the D gene is possibly TRBD1 (5 bases). Germline V gene data show CDR1 as MDHEN and CDR2 as SYDVKM. V gave up 2 bases and J gave up 6 bases, with 11 bases separating them. The CDR3 totals 14 residues. This CDR3 is CASSLRGGTQPQHF. The CDR3 region has the DNA TGTGCCAGCAGTTTAAGGGGAGGGACTCAGCCCCAGCATTTT.

This clonotype appeared many times. The chain couples TRBV6-2 or TRBV6-3 to TRBJ1-5; D possibly corresponds to TRBD1 (5 bases). V lost 7 bases and J 4 bases, leaving 11 bases between the germline ends. The CDR3 runs to 13 residues. Germline CDR1 reads MNHEY; CDR2 reads SVGEGT. The CDR3: CASTPRGNQPQHF. CDR3 DNA sequence: TGTGCCAGCACCCCGAGGGGAAATCAGCCCCAGCATTTT.

This clonotype was detected many times. This chain uses TRBV10-3 with TRBJ2-1, with 7 bases matching TRBD2. V shed 2 bases, J shed 2 bases, and the junction held 9 bases outside the gene matches. Germline V lookup: CDR1 ENHRY, CDR2 SYGVKD. There are 17 residues in the CDR3. CDR3 protein: CAISEGRGGAAYNEQFF. CDR3 nucleotide sequence: TGTGCCATCAGTGAGGGTCGGGGAGGGGCGGCCTACAATGAGCAGTTCTTC.

Note on this clonotype: A read error may produce the germline difference seen at one junction end. The chain joins TRBV6-5 to TRBJ1-5; 8 bases are a match to TRBD1. The CDR3 has 14 residues. Germline V gene lookup returns CDR1 MNHEY and CDR2 SVGAGI. As DNA, the CDR3 is TGTACCAGCACGGACAGGGCTGTGGATCAGCCCCAGCATTTT. Encoded protein: CTSTDRAVDQPQHF.

As for this clonotype: A read error is possible here, since a much larger clone lies one base away. V usage is TRBV3-1 and J usage is TRBJ2-3; D is ambiguous. Germline values: CDR1 LGHDT, CDR2 YNNKEL (reference sequence). This CDR3 spans 13 amino acids. CDR3 DNA: TGTGCCAGCATCCAAGTATTGGGGGATACGCAGTATTTT. It is translated as CASIQVLGDTQYF.

This clonotype was counted ten times or more. The DNA for the CDR3 is TGTGCCAGCACCCCTGGACGGATCTACTATGGCTACACCTTC. Translating gives CASTPGRIYYGYTF. This chain joins TRBV28 and TRBJ1-2; no clear D gene. Germline CDR1 and CDR2: MDHEN and SYDVKM. V was shortened by 7 bases and J by 3 bases, with 15 bases between the two germline ends. This CDR3 comprises 14 residues.

The chain links TRBV11-1 to TRBJ2-7; 7 bases fit TRBD1. The germline V gene encodes CDR1 SGHAT and CDR2 FQDESV (reference sequence). This CDR3 has 13 residues. Trimming cost V 5 bases and J 4 bases; bases outside gene matches: 5. This chain's CDR3 is CASSIQGRYEQYF. The CDR3 DNA reads TGTGCCAGCAGCATACAGGGGCGGTACGAGCAGTACTTC.